These T cell receptor beta chains were read from a single sample in a study of blood T cell repertoires in COVID-19. Sequenced by immunoSEQ multiplex PCR; TCRdb stores in-frame clones only, minus some. The sample lists more than 110,000 clones; roughly 80% were seen once. Sequences were obtained from PBMCs or T cells enriched from blood (not recorded which). These receptors came from a woman aged 18-29 years who had been exposed to COVID-19. Both conserved end residues are part of each CDR3. A D gene is named only where the DNA matches it firmly. Only some rows state a clone size, as once, few, many or a class for expanded clones.

size	V	D	J	CDR3	DNA
once	TRBV6-5	NA	TRBJ1-1	CASSFRERTEAFF	TGTGCCAGCAGTTTTAGAGAGAGGACTGAAGCTTTCTTT
NA	TRBV6-5	TRBD2	TRBJ2-7	CASSFSGQRESYEQYF	TGTGCCAGCAGTTTCTCAGGGCAGCGGGAGTCCTACGAGCAGTACTTC
NA	TRBV11-2	NA	TRBJ1-1	CASSLGPETEAFF	TGTGCCAGCAGCTTAGGTCCAGAAACTGAAGCTTTCTTT
NA	TRBV15	TRBD2	TRBJ2-2	CATSQGTSGSSGELFF	TGTGCCACCAGCCAAGGGACTAGCGGGAGTAGCGGGGAGCTGTTTTTT
NA	TRBV3-1/TRBV3-2	TRBD1	TRBJ2-1	CASSPDRGIYNEQFF	TGTGCCAGCAGCCCGGACAGGGGCATCTACAATGAGCAGTTCTTC
few	TRBV11-2	NA	TRBJ2-1	CASNGDFSYNEQFF	TGTGCCAGCAACGGGGACTTCTCCTACAATGAGCAGTTCTTC
NA	TRBV28	TRBD2	TRBJ2-1	CASSPAGTSKYNEQFF	TGTGCCAGCAGTCCCGCCGGGACTAGCAAGTACAATGAGCAGTTCTTC
NA	TRBV4-3	NA	TRBJ1-1	CASSQDRGWGNTEAFF	TGCGCCAGCAGCCAAGACAGGGGCTGGGGGAACACTGAAGCTTTCTTT
NA	TRBV5-1	NA	TRBJ2-7	CASTPGSSYEQYF	TGCGCCAGCACCCCCGGGAGCTCCTACGAGCAGTACTTC
NA	TRBV3-1/TRBV3-2	NA	TRBJ2-7	CASSLKIQREGVYEQYF	TGTGCCAGCAGCCTCAAGATCCAGAGGGAGGGGGTCTACGAGCAGTACTTC
NA	TRBV7-9	NA	TRBJ2-1	CASSLVGRFNEQFF	TGTGCCAGCAGCTTAGTCGGGAGATTCAATGAGCAGTTCTTC
once	TRBV30	NA	TRBJ1-1	CAWIGRDRGDTEAFF	TGTGCCTGGATTGGGCGGGATCGGGGAGACACTGAAGCTTTCTTT
NA	TRBV6-5	NA	TRBJ1-1	CASSYSPLNTEAFF	TGTGCCAGCAGTTACTCTCCCTTGAACACTGAAGCTTTCTTT
NA	TRBV7-2	TRBD1	TRBJ1-3	CASSPYGQALNTIYF	TGTGCCAGCAGCCCTTATGGACAGGCATTAAACACCATATATTTT
NA	TRBV3-1/TRBV3-2	NA	TRBJ1-1	CASSHTTPLGTEAFF	TGTGCCAGCAGCCATACGACTCCCCTCGGGACTGAAGCTTTCTTT
NA	TRBV5-4	TRBD2	TRBJ2-5	CASSLVGGRAKETQYF	TGTGCCAGCAGCTTGGTGGGCGGGAGGGCCAAGGAGACCCAGTACTTC
many	TRBV7-2	TRBD2	TRBJ2-3	CASSPGTSGRVWTDTQYF	TGTGCCAGCAGCCCGGGGACTAGCGGGAGAGTGTGGACAGATACGCAGTATTTT
NA	TRBV2	TRBD1	TRBJ1-2	CASRGDRGHGYTF	TGTGCCAGCAGGGGGGACAGGGGGCATGGCTACACCTTC
once	TRBV7-2	TRBD1	TRBJ2-7	CASGSTRQGYEQYF	TGTGCCAGCGGCTCAACCCGACAGGGCTACGAGCAGTACTTC
NA	TRBV27	NA	TRBJ2-7	CASSRQSFGYEQYF	TGTGCCAGCAGTAGACAGAGTTTCGGCTACGAGCAGTACTTC
once	TRBV18	TRBD1	TRBJ2-5	CASGGTGQETQYF	TGTGCCAGCGGTGGGACAGGCCAAGAGACCCAGTACTTC
NA	TRBV5-6	TRBD2	TRBJ2-5	CASSSMTSGNFQETQYF	TGTGCCAGCAGCTCGATGACTAGCGGGAATTTCCAAGAGACCCAGTACTTC
NA	TRBV2	NA	TRBJ2-3	CASSDHPGVLTDTQYF	TGTGCCAGCAGTGATCATCCGGGAGTTTTAACAGATACGCAGTATTTT
NA	TRBV5-1	NA	TRBJ1-1	CASSLGGVEAFF	TGCGCCAGCAGCTTGGGGGGAGTTGAAGCTTTCTTT
NA	TRBV13	NA	TRBJ1-1	CASRFMNTEAFF	TGTGCCAGCAGATTCATGAACACTGAAGCTTTCTTT
once	TRBV5-1	TRBD1	TRBJ1-1	CASSYPEDRGHAEAFF	TGCGCCAGCAGCTACCCGGAAGACAGGGGGCACGCTGAAGCTTTCTTT
NA	TRBV28	TRBD1	TRBJ2-4	CASTGGFGKNIQYF	TGTGCCAGCACAGGGGGTTTTGGCAAAAACATTCAGTACTTC
NA	TRBV4-1	TRBD2	TRBJ2-5	CASSQETSGQETQYF	TGCGCCAGCAGCCAAGAGACTAGCGGTCAAGAGACCCAGTACTTC
NA	TRBV15	NA	TRBJ1-2	CATSRDKGGRIDYGYTF	TGTGCCACCAGCAGAGATAAGGGGGGGCGAATCGACTATGGCTACACCTTC
NA	TRBV2	TRBD1	TRBJ1-5	CASTRTGYQPQHF	TGTGCCAGCACTCGGACAGGTTATCAGCCCCAGCATTTT
NA	TRBV11-3	TRBD2	TRBJ2-7	CASSVGGGAYEQYF	TGTGCCAGCAGTGTCGGGGGGGGCGCGTACGAGCAGTACTTC
NA	TRBV28	NA	TRBJ1-5	CASKLDSESNQPQHF	TGTGCCAGCAAATTGGACAGCGAAAGCAATCAGCCCCAGCATTTT
few	TRBV4-3	NA	TRBJ1-4	CASSASGTTNEKLFF	TGCGCCAGCAGCGCCTCAGGAACAACTAATGAAAAACTGTTTTTT
NA	TRBV7-3	TRBD2	TRBJ2-1	CASSSPRGASGIGYNEQFF	TGTGCCAGCAGCTCCCCACGCGGCGCTAGCGGGATAGGATACAATGAGCAGTTCTTC
NA	TRBV11-2	TRBD2	TRBJ2-2	CASSLSIGGGRAFTGELFF	TGTGCCAGCAGCTTATCTATTGGTGGCGGGAGGGCCTTCACCGGGGAGCTGTTTTTT
NA	TRBV15	TRBD2	TRBJ2-1	CATSRDRGSGNEQFF	TGTGCCACCAGCAGAGATCGGGGTAGCGGGAATGAGCAGTTCTTC
NA	TRBV19	NA	TRBJ1-4	CASSPWAPGSEKLFF	TGTGCCAGTAGTCCGTGGGCCCCTGGGAGCGAAAAACTGTTTTTT
NA	TRBV5-4	TRBD1	TRBJ1-1	CASSPGQGFQAFF	TGTGCCAGCAGCCCGGGACAGGGGTTTCAAGCTTTCTTT
NA	TRBV18	TRBD2	TRBJ2-3	CASSPPWAGGATDTQYF	TGTGCCAGCTCACCACCGTGGGCGGGAGGGGCTACAGATACGCAGTATTTT
NA	TRBV7-2	NA	TRBJ2-2	CASRDELGGPTPAGELFF	TGTGCCAGCAGGGACGAGTTGGGCGGGCCCACACCAGCCGGGGAGCTGTTTTTT
NA	TRBV18	TRBD1	TRBJ2-7	CASSPSGQGSGEQYF	TGTGCCAGCTCACCCTCGGGACAGGGTTCCGGCGAGCAGTACTTC
NA	TRBV29-1	NA	TRBJ2-2	CSVVTPRGTGELFF	TGCAGCGTTGTCACCCCCCGAGGGACCGGGGAGCTGTTTTTT
NA	TRBV19	TRBD1	TRBJ1-1	CASKQGRGEAFF	TGTGCCAGCAAACAGGGGCGGGGTGAAGCTTTCTTT
NA	TRBV27	NA	TRBJ1-5	CASREGVNQPQHF	TGTGCCAGCCGTGAGGGGGTCAATCAGCCCCAGCATTTT
NA	TRBV7-9	NA	TRBJ2-5	CASSAPGDVRETQYF	TGTGCCAGCAGCGCTCCAGGGGATGTCAGAGAGACCCAGTACTTC
NA	TRBV6-1	TRBD2	TRBJ2-3	CASSERSGAYTDTQYF	TGTGCCAGCAGTGAACGAAGCGGGGCCTACACAGATACGCAGTATTTT
NA	TRBV4-1	NA	TRBJ2-1	CASGQQGRSNNEQFF	TGCGCCAGCGGACAACAGGGAAGATCCAACAATGAGCAGTTCTTC
once	TRBV7-8	NA	TRBJ2-1	CASSVAVYNEQFF	TGTGCCAGCAGTGTAGCGGTTTACAATGAGCAGTTCTTC
NA	TRBV18	TRBD1	TRBJ1-2	CASSPLGTGVFGYTF	TGTGCCAGCTCACCTCTTGGGACAGGCGTCTTCGGCTACACCTTC
once	TRBV27	TRBD1	TRBJ1-5	CASSLRPGGDQPQHF	TGTGCCAGCAGTTTAAGGCCAGGGGGAGATCAGCCCCAGCATTTT
NA	TRBV28	NA	TRBJ1-1	CASSFGSEAFF	TGTGCCAGCAGTTTTGGCAGTGAAGCTTTCTTT
NA	TRBV27	NA	TRBJ2-7	CASSPTGLHYEQYF	TGTGCCAGCAGCCCGACAGGCCTTCACTACGAGCAGTACTTC
NA	TRBV15	TRBD1	TRBJ2-7	CATSRVPGQGAFGEQYF	TGTGCCACCAGCAGAGTCCCGGGACAGGGGGCCTTTGGCGAGCAGTACTTC
NA	TRBV6-5	TRBD1	TRBJ1-5	CASILQGFNQPQHF	TGTGCCAGCATCCTACAGGGGTTCAATCAGCCCCAGCATTTT
once	TRBV28	TRBD2	TRBJ2-1	CASRTEGGKQFF	TGTGCCAGCAGAACAGAGGGAGGGAAGCAGTTCTTC
NA	TRBV7-9	NA	TRBJ1-1	CASSLIEGAFVGTEAFF	TGTGCCAGCAGCTTAATCGAGGGAGCATTTGTGGGCACTGAAGCTTTCTTT